The entry below gives a single T cell receptor beta chain sequence along with its context. Between the trimmed V and J ends, which lost 0 bases and 8 bases, there was a span of 10 bases. The CDR3 spans 13 residues. CDR1 and CDR2 (germline): MGHRA, YSYEKL. MiXCR, applied by TCRdb to the 5' RACE reads, yields one record per CDR3 protein. The repertoire consists of about 290,000 distinct CDR3 sequences, with roughly 15% occurring once and the leading ten covering 22%. The record originates from a study of T-cell memory formation after mild COVID-19. The rearrangement joins TRBV4-1 to TRBJ1-2, with D possibly matching TRBD1 (6 bases). This TCR derives from a man aged 18 to 29 who had mild COVID-19 (a few samples of this study predate the infection). Cell type and time point are not known. Sequencing was carried out using PBMCs or a T cell subset sorted from them (not recorded which). In DNA, the CDR3 is TGCGCCAGCAGCCAAGATAGGACAGTCGGCTACACCTTC. Encoded protein: CASSQDRTVGYTF.